These 27 T cell receptor beta chains were all obtained from the same sample, sequenced in a study of T cell repertoires in cytomegalovirus infection. MiXCR, run by TCRdb on the reads, gives a single entry per CDR3 protein. The repertoire holds a few hundred thousand distinct CDR3 sequences, with approximately 17% as singletons. The sample consisted of CD8+ T cells from PBMCs. These receptors all stem from a human donor in good health (CMV status not recorded). Some clones in this sample may be carry-over from other donors' samples.

This clonotype was detected many times. V and J are TRBV28 and TRBJ2-3; TRBD1 might be the D (6 bases). This CDR3 is built from 15 residues. The germline V gene has CDR1 MDHEN and CDR2 SYDVKM. The V and J ends lost 6 bases and 0 bases respectively, with 13 bases between them. This chain's CDR3 is CASSGQFVSTDTQYF. The DNA of the CDR3 is TGTGCCAGCAGCGGACAGTTCGTTAGCACAGATACGCAGTATTTT. The entire variable domain, with the rest obtained from reference TRBV28 and TRBJ2-3, is as follows: DVKVTQSSRYLVKRTGEKVFLECVQDMDHENMFWYRQDPGLGLRLIYFSYDVKMKEKGDIPEGYSVSREKKERFSLILESASTNQTSMYLCASSGQFVSTDTQYFGPGTRLTVL.

This clonotype was detected only a few times. The V gene is TRBV19, the J gene TRBJ2-1; the D is unclear. In germline, CDR1 is LNHDA, CDR2 SQIVND (reference sequence). Trimming cost V 5 bases and J 0 bases, with 14 bases left between them. This CDR3 has 16 residues. The CDR3 sequence is CASSWAAISSYNEQFF. In nucleotides, the CDR3 is TGTGCCAGTAGTTGGGCGGCCATTAGCTCCTACAATGAGCAGTTCTTC.

This clonotype was detected only a few times. The chain couples TRBV7-9 to TRBJ1-2, with 9 bases that match TRBD1. Germline V gene data show CDR1 as SEHNR and CDR2 as FQNEAQ (reference sequence). The V and J ends lost 5 bases and 4 bases, in that order; junction bases with no gene match: 14. The CDR3 has 17 residues. In nucleotides, the CDR3 is TGTGCCAGCAGCATCACCGGGACAGGGAGAGGGTCCTATGGCTACACCTTC. Encoded protein: CASSITGTGRGSYGYTF.

This clonotype was counted at least ten times. The chain uses TRBV27 and TRBJ1-6; D gene unclear. Trimming cost V 0 bases and J 7 bases, with 4 bases left between them. This CDR3 is 13 amino acids long. Germline CDR1 MNHEY, CDR2 SMNVEV (reference sequence). CDR3 in DNA: TGTGCCAGCAGTTTATCTTCCAATTCACCCCTCCACTTT. It codes for CASSLSSNSPLHF.

The genes are TRBV2 and TRBJ2-5; TRBD2 aligns across 12 bases. The CDR3 runs 16 residues. Germline V gives CDR1 SNHLY, CDR2 FYNNEI. The V and J ends lost 5 bases and 7 bases, in that order; junction bases with no gene match: 11. CDR3 bases: TGTGCCAGCAGTCCCTTCCTAGCGGGGGGGCTAGGGACCCAGTACTTC. Its translation: CASSPFLAGGLGTQYF.

This clonotype occurred a few times. V and J are TRBV29-1 and TRBJ1-1; D unclear. Trimming removed 3 bases from V and 2 bases from J, with 7 bases in between. The CDR3 consists of 12 residues. Germline V gives CDR1 SQVTM, CDR2 ANQGSEA. Here the CDR3 reads CSVEVGNTEAFF. The DNA for the CDR3 is TGCAGCGTTGAGGTGGGAAACACTGAAGCTTTCTTT.

The chain has TRBV5-1 and TRBJ2-1; no reliable D call. The CDR3 length is 15 residues. The germline V gene encodes CDR1 SGHRS and CDR2 YFSETQ. Trimming removed 4 bases at V and 2 bases at J, with 13 bases between. This CDR3 reads CASSRSAQTYNEQFF. As DNA, the CDR3 is TGCGCCAGCAGCCGTTCAGCCCAAACCTACAATGAGCAGTTCTTC.

There are a few counts of this clonotype. Relative to the germline gene, one junction end is altered; a read error may explain this. DNA for the CDR3: TGTGCCAGCAGGGAATCGGGGCCGCTGAAGACCCAGTACTTC. As protein: CASRESGPLKTQYF. The rearrangement links TRBV25-1 to TRBJ2-5; D is tentatively TRBD1 or TRBD2 (5 bases each). This CDR3 contains 14 residues. Germline lookup yields CDR1 MGHDK and CDR2 SYGVNS.

This clonotype was recorded at least ten times. The rearrangement uses TRBV19 and TRBJ1-2; D call uncertain. This CDR3 is 15 amino acids long. Germline assignment: CDR1 LNHDA and CDR2 SQIVND (reference sequence). With 3 bases removed from V and 2 bases from J, the gap between germline ends came to 13 bases. CDR3 protein: CASSIRGPSNYGYTF. The CDR3 DNA reads TGTGCCAGTAGTATCAGAGGCCCGAGCAACTATGGCTACACCTTC.

This clonotype has only a few counts. The rearrangement uses TRBV27 and TRBJ1-1; D is unresolved. The CDR3 runs 13 residues. The V end lost 7 bases, the J end lost 6 bases, and 15 bases lay between the germline ends. Germline CDR1 reads MNHEY; CDR2 reads SMNVEV (reference sequence). Here the CDR3 reads CASTPSIGAEAFF. The CDR3 DNA reads as TGTGCCAGCACCCCTTCGATCGGTGCTGAAGCTTTCTTT.

This clonotype came up many times. The genes are TRBV7-2 and TRBJ2-7, with D tentatively TRBD2 (6 bases). The CDR3 loop spans 14 amino acids. Trimming removed 3 bases from V and 5 bases from J, with 14 bases in between. Germline V gene sequence: CDR1 SGHTA, CDR2 FQGNSA. This CDR3 is CASSFGTWEHEQYF. As DNA, the CDR3 is TGTGCCAGCAGCTTTGGGACTTGGGAGCACGAGCAGTACTTC.

CDR3 in amino acids: CASSFGADEAFF. CDR3 nucleotides: TGTGCCAGCAGTTTTGGCGCCGATGAAGCTTTCTTT. The chain recombines TRBV12-3 or TRBV12-4 with TRBJ1-1; D unclear. The CDR3 totals 12 residues. V lost 3 bases and J lost 7, with 9 bases in between.

This clonotype was seen repeatedly, ten times or more. V and J are TRBV7-2 and TRBJ2-1; tentatively, D is TRBD1 (6 bases). CDR1 and CDR2 (germline): SGHTA, FQGNSA. V was clipped by 1 base and J by 2 bases, with 18 bases between them. The CDR3 runs 18 residues. The CDR3 bases are TGTGCCAGCAGCTTAGTAGGCCCGGGAAGGGGGACCTACAATGAGCAGTTCTTC. Translating gives CASSLVGPGRGTYNEQFF.

The chain combines TRBV2 with TRBJ1-6; the D is unclear. With 3 bases removed from V and 15 bases from J, the gap between germline ends came to 12 bases. Germline CDR1 is SNHLY and CDR2 is FYNNEI. The CDR3 extends over 12 amino acids. CDR3: CASSDPSQFLHF. In DNA form, the CDR3 reads TGTGCCAGCAGTGACCCCTCCCAGTTCCTCCACTTT.

CDR3 protein: CASSIRVRGGRVDEQFF. In DNA, the CDR3 is TGTGCCAGTAGTATCAGGGTTCGGGGGGGCAGAGTCGATGAGCAGTTCTTC. V usage is TRBV19 and J usage is TRBJ2-1; 8 nucleotides align to TRBD2. Germline CDR1 and CDR2: LNHDA and SQIVND (reference sequence). This CDR3 has 17 amino acids. Trimming took 3 bases from V and 8 from J; bases not matched to a gene: 15. The full variable domain, completed using reference TRBV19 and TRBJ2-1, is DGGITQSPKYLFRKEGQNVTLSCEQNLNHDAMYWYRQDPGQGLRLIYYSQIVNDFQKGDIAEGYSVSREKKESFPLTVTSAQKNPTAFYLCASSIRVRGGRVDEQFFGPGTRLTVL.

This chain uses TRBV27 with TRBJ2-3; D is perhaps TRBD2 (5 bases). V lost 6 bases to trimming and J lost 2 bases, with 18 bases between them. The CDR3 runs to 16 residues. Germline V gives CDR1 MNHEY, CDR2 SMNVEV (reference sequence). CDR3 DNA sequence: TGTGCCAGCAGCCAAGAACCGGGATCAAACACAGATACGCAGTATTTT. This codes for CASSQEPGSNTDTQYF.

This clonotype was seen a handful of times. This sequence joins TRBV11-1 and TRBJ2-1, with D possibly matching TRBD2 (5 bases). This CDR3 contains 13 residues. V lost 2 bases to trimming and J lost 7 bases, with 9 bases between them. Germline-derived CDR1 and CDR2 are SGHAT and FQDESV (reference sequence). The DNA of the CDR3 is TGTGCCAGCAGCTTAACTAGGGTTAATGAGCAGTTCTTC. Its translation is CASSLTRVNEQFF.

This clonotype was observed at least ten times. The V gene is TRBV6-1, the J gene TRBJ2-1; no firm D call. Trimming pared 6 bases from V and 8 bases from J, leaving 8 bases between. CDR3 length: 11 residues. Germline loops: CDR1 MNHNS, CDR2 SASEGT. The DNA for the CDR3 is TGTGCCAGCAGCCGGAGAGATGAGCAGTTCTTC. Its protein product is CASSRRDEQFF.

The sample holds a few counts of this clonotype. The V call is TRBV2, the J call TRBJ1-5; possible D gene TRBD1, 5 bases. V shed 6 bases and J shed 6 bases, with 15 bases lying between them. CDR3 size: 14 residues. CDR1 and CDR2 (germline): SNHLY, FYNNEI. The CDR3 coding sequence is TGTGCCAGCAGCTATGACAGTAAGAGTCAGCCCCAGCATTTT. This encodes CASSYDSKSQPQHF. The variable domain in full, with the rest retrieved from reference TRBV2 and TRBJ1-5, is EPEVTQTPSHQVTQMGQEVILRCVPISNHLYFYWYRQILGQKVEFLVSFYNNEISEKSEIFDDQFSVERPDGSNFTLKIRSTKLEDSAMYFCASSYDSKSQPQHFGDGTRLSIL.

This clonotype was detected many times. The rearrangement joins TRBV6-2 or TRBV6-3 to TRBJ1-1; 7 bases are shared with TRBD1. Germline lookup yields CDR1 MNHEY and CDR2 SVGEGT. The CDR3 spans 16 residues. V was clipped by 2 bases and J by 0 bases; unmatched bases: 6. CDR3: CASSYQGGSMNTEAFF. CDR3 sequence (DNA): TGTGCCAGCAGTTACCAGGGGGGATCTATGAACACTGAAGCTTTCTTT.

V and J are TRBV28 and TRBJ2-7, with 7 bases aligning to TRBD2. Per the germline V gene, CDR1 is MDHEN and CDR2 is SYDVKM. This CDR3 is built from 14 residues. V lost 8 bases and J lost 1; bases outside the gene matches: 8. CDR3 loop: CASLGGRTSYEQYF. CDR3 sequence (DNA): TGTGCCAGCCTGGGGGGGAGAACTTCCTACGAGCAGTACTTC.

The chain recombines TRBV28 with TRBJ2-7; 9 bases line up with TRBD1. Germline-derived CDR1 and CDR2 are MDHEN and SYDVKM. The CDR3 runs 15 residues. Trimming at V came to 6 bases and at J to 2 bases, leaving 8 bases not matched to a gene. The CDR3 spells CASSPGQGPPYEQYF. In nucleotides, the CDR3 is TGTGCCAGCAGCCCAGGACAGGGGCCACCCTACGAGCAGTACTTC. Using reference TRBV28 and TRBJ2-7 for the parts outside the CDR3, the full variable domain is DVKVTQSSRYLVKRTGEKVFLECVQDMDHENMFWYRQDPGLGLRLIYFSYDVKMKEKGDIPEGYSVSREKKERFSLILESASTNQTSMYLCASSPGQGPPYEQYFGPGTRLTVT.

V gene TRBV2 combines with J gene TRBJ2-1, with D possibly TRBD1 on 6 matching bases. Germline V gene sequence: CDR1 SNHLY, CDR2 FYNNEI. V lost 1 base, J lost 8 bases, and 12 bases lay in between. CDR3 length: 14 residues. This CDR3 is CASSEVDSGDEQFF. The DNA for the CDR3 is TGTGCCAGCAGTGAAGTGGACAGTGGCGATGAGCAGTTCTTC.

CDR3 nucleotide sequence: TGTGCCACCAGTGATTTGCCCGGCGGCCCTAGCGCAGATACGCAGTATTTT. This gives the protein CATSDLPGGPSADTQYF. The chain has TRBV24-1 and TRBJ2-3; D is possibly TRBD2 (6 bases). The V end was cut by 0 bases, the J end by 4 bases, with 16 bases between. Germline V gene data show CDR1 as KGHDR and CDR2 as SFDVKD. The CDR3 consists of 17 residues.

In its sample, this clonotype was seen once. The CDR3 spells CASSQAQGNQFF. Written as DNA, the CDR3 is TGCGCCAGCAGCCAAGCACAGGGTAACCAGTTCTTC. The rearrangement joins TRBV4-1 to TRBJ2-1; D may be TRBD1 (6 bases). Trimming removed 1 base at V and 13 bases at J, with 11 bases between. The CDR3 totals 12 residues. The V gene's germline CDR1 is MGHRA and CDR2 YSYEKL.

The V and J genes are TRBV7-9 and TRBJ1-1; D call uncertain. Germline CDR1 SEHNR, CDR2 FQNEAQ (reference sequence). CDR3 length: 12 amino acids. V shed 6 bases and J shed 2 bases, with 7 bases lying between them. The CDR3 nucleotides are TGTGCCAGCAGTAATCCCAACACTGAAGCTTTCTTT. Translated, it gives CASSNPNTEAFF.

The sample holds many counts of this clonotype. The chain combines TRBV7-2 with TRBJ2-3; tentative D call: TRBD2 (6 bases). V shed 5 bases and J shed 6 bases, with 18 bases lying between them. CDR1 is SGHTA, CDR2 FQGNSA, per germline. This CDR3 comprises 15 residues. The CDR3: CASSQTGGHVDTQYF. CDR3 bases: TGTGCCAGCAGCCAGACCGGAGGGCATGTTGATACGCAGTATTTT.